This T cell receptor (beta chain) stems from a study of T cell responses to AZD1222 COVID-19 vaccine (dated by TCRdb to about 2021). Regarding the research as a whole: AZD1222 recipients given second doses at about 4 weeks or at about 12 weeks were pooled, since spike-specific TCR depth and breadth were not found to differ between the two schedules. TCR sequencing covered over 230 trial participants: 200 to 220 given two doses of AZD1222 and 26 given two doses of MenACWY control vaccine. Trial participants were enrolled by age into subgroups of 18-55, 56-69 and 70-plus years, and roughly 150, 30 and 60 TCR-sequenced participants, respectively, were included in these subgroups. The paper's findings and limits, for the study overall: Conclusions about previously exposed vaccinees are limited because only six or seven AZD1222 recipients were SARS-CoV-2 seropositive at baseline. The 56-69-year group was small, and its depth increase did not reach significance, likely because of low power. Participants were mostly white British, with more females than males. The authors suggested clonal diversity may have been underestimated. The whole spike protein was spanned by vaccine-associated CD4 TCRs, and dominant responses were seen in regions 160-218 and 743-854. Because no samples from the day 14 peak response were available, repertoires could be characterized only after the peak T cell response. After two AZD1222 doses, both the breadth and the depth of spike-specific TCRs were significantly higher than at day 0 and than in MenACWY recipients. Epitopes outside the regions mutated in the B.1.351 and B.1.1.7 variants were reportedly recognized by nearly half of the unique spike-specific TCRs.

The label giving this sample's time point can be read as: baseline before first vaccination. Samples from vaccinated people were obtained from the UK trials COV001 and COV002, which included a single-blind randomized controlled phase 2/3 trial of AZD1222 (ChAdOx1 nCoV-19) in healthy adults. For TCRbeta chain sequencing, PBMC samples were collected from trial participants at day 0 and at day 28 after the second dose. As concerns this clone: Its target antigen remains unknown. Per-nucleotide qualities are absent, and no much larger clonotype sits a single base away.

At the junction V is shortened by 7 bases and J by 6 bases, with 10 bases in between. CDR1 and CDR2 are read off the germline V gene as SGHTA and FQGTGA. The CDR3 measures 12 amino acids from cysteine to phenylalanine. Just the 36-base CDR3 DNA is kept, in frame starting at base 1. The CDR3 regions of human TCRbeta chains were subjected to immunosequencing. The authors processed their data as follows. Repertoire TCRs were matched against a reference library of SARS-CoV-2-specific TCRs generated with the MIRA antigen-specificity platform. Breadth was defined as the fraction of unique TCRs that were SARS-CoV-2-associated. Depth was defined as the fraction of total T cells that were SARS-CoV-2-associated. Each spike-specific TCR was assigned to its reactive spike region and to a CD4 or CD8 class using the MIRA data. Log10-transformed breadth and depth values were compared by one-way ANOVA with Sidak's multiple comparisons tests. Imported from immuneACCESS, the table was reduced by TCRdb to in-frame sequences with V and J called. These copies leave out some clones; in studies compared against another copy, an unresolved V gene accounts for under half, and the cause of the remainder is not known. V, J and clone size are those of that table, while D and trimming were read from the DNA. Recorded for this sample are under 150,000 clones; 93% of them occurred a single time. The ten largest make up around 5% of the sample.

The rearranged segments are TRBV7-3 and TRBJ2-1; a weak D assignment points to TRBD2 (5 bases agree). This sample comprised peripheral blood, obtained on day 0 of AZD1222 vaccination. This clonotype was obtained from an adult in good health. DNA sequence: TGTGCCAGCACCTCAGGAGGCAATGAGCAGTTCTTC. Its protein reads: CASTSGGNEQFF. The entire variable domain, with the stretches around the CDR3 drawn from the reference TRBV7-3 and TRBJ2-1 proteins, is GAGVSQTPSNKVTEKGKYVELRCDPISGHTALYWYRQSLGQGPEFLIYFQGTGAADDSGLPNDRFFAVRPEGSVSTLKIQRTERGDSAVYLCASTSGGNEQFFGPGTRLTVL.